This T cell receptor (beta chain) was profiled in a study of blood T cell repertoires in COVID-19. The CDR3 spans 15 residues. V lost 0 bases and J lost 5, with 13 bases in between. The V gene's germline CDR1 is SEHNR and CDR2 FQNEAQ (reference sequence). Measured with immunoSEQ multiplex PCR; TCRdb has only the in-frame clones, and not every one. The repertoire has 200,000 to 250,000 clones, about 80% of them found once; the top ten carry about 7.8%. The material sequenced was peripheral blood. This receptor was taken from a woman aged 80 or over with COVID-19, enrolled during active disease. V gene TRBV7-9 combines with J gene TRBJ2-5, with D possibly being TRBD2 (6 bases). The DNA of the CDR3 is TGTGCCAGCAGCTTAGCGCGGGGCTTGACGGAGACCCAGTACTTC. Protein product: CASSLARGLTETQYF.